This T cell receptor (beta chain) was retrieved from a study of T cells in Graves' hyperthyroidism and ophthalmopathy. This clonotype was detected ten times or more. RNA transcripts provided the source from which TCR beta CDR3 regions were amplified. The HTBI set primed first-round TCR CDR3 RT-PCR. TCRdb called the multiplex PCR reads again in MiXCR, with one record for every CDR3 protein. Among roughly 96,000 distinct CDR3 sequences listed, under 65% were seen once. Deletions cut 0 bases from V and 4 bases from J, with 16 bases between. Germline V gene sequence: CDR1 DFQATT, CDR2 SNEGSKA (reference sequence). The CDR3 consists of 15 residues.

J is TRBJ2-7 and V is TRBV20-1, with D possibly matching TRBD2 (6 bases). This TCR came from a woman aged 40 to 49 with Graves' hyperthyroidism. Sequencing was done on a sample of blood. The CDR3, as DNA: TGCAGTGCTAGAGATCAAGAAGCGGGCGGGTACGAGCAGTACTTC. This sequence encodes CSARDQEAGGYEQYF.